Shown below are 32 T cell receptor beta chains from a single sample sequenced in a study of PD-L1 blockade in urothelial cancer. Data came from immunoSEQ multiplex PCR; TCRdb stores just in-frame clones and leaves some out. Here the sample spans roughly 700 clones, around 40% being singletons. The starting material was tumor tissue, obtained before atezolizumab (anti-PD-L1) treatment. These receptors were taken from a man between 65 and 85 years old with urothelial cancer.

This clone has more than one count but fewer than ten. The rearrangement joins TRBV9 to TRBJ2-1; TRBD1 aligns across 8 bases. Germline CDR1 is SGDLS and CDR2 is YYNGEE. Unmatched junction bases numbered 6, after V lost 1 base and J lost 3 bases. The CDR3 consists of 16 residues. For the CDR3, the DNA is TGTGCCAGCAGCGTAATTGGACAGGGACTCTACAATGAGCAGTTCTTC. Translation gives CASSVIGQGLYNEQFF.

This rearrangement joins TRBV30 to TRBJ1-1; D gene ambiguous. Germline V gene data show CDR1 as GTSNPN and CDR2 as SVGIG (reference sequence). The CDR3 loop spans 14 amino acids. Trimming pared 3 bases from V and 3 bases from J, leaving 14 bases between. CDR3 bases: TGTGCCTGGAGCCGTGGCCTTTTGGACACTGAAGCTTTCTTT. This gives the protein CAWSRGLLDTEAFF.

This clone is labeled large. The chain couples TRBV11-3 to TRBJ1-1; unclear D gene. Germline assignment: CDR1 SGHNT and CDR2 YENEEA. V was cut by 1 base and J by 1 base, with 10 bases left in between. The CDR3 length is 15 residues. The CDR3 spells CASSLVVIANTEAFF. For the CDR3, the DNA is TGTGCCAGCAGCTTAGTGGTAATCGCGAACACTGAAGCTTTCTTT. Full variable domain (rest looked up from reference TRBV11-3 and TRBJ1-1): EAGVVQSPRYKIIEKKQPVAFWCNPISGHNTLYWYLQNLGQGPELLIRYENEEAVDDSQLPKDRFSAERLKGVDSTLKIQPAELGDSAVYLCASSLVVIANTEAFFGQGTRLTVV.

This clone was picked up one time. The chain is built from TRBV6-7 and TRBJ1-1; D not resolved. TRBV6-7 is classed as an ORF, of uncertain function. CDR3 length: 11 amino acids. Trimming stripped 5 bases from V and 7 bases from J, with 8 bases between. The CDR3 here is CASSTAVEAFF. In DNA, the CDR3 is TGTGCCAGCAGTACGGCGGTTGAAGCTTTCTTT.

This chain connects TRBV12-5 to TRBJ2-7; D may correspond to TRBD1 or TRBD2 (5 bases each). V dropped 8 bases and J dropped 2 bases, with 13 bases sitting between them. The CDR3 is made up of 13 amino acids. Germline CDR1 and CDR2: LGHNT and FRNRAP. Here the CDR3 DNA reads TGTGCTAGTAGTGGGAGAGGGGCCTACGAGCAGTACTTC. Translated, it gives CASSGRGAYEQYF. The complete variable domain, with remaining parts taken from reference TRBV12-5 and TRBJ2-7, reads DARVTQTPRHKVTEMGQEVTMRCQPILGHNTVFWYRQTMMQGLELLAYFRNRAPLDDSGMPKDRFSAEMPDATLATLKIQPSEPRDSAVYFCASSGRGAYEQYFGPGTRLTVT.

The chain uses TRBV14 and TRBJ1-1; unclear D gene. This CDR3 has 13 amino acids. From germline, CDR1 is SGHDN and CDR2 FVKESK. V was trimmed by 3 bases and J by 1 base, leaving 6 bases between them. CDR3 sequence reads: CASSHRPNTEAFF. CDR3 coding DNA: TGTGCCAGCAGCCACAGGCCGAACACTGAAGCTTTCTTT.

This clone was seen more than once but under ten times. CDR3 bases: TGTGCCAGCGCCGGGACAGGAGGCAATCAGCCCCAGCATTTT. Translated, it gives CASAGTGGNQPQHF. The V gene is TRBV19, the J gene TRBJ1-5, with 8 bases aligning to TRBD1. CDR1 and CDR2 from the germline V gene are LNHDA and SQIVND (reference sequence). This CDR3 comprises 14 residues. Losses at the gene ends were 9 bases for V and 2 bases for J; bases not matched to a gene: 6.

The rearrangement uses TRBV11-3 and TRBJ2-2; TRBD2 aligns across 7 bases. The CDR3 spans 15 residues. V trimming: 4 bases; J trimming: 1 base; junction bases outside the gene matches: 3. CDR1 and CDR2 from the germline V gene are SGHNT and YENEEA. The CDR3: CASSYSGLNTGELFF. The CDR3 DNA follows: TGTGCCAGCAGCTATAGCGGGTTGAACACCGGGGAGCTGTTTTTT.

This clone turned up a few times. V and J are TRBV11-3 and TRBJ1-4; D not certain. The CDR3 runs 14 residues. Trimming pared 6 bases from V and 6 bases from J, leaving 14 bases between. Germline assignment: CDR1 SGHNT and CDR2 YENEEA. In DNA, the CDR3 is TGTGCCAGCAGTCCGAAATTGGTAGATGAAAAACTGTTTTTT. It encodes CASSPKLVDEKLFF.

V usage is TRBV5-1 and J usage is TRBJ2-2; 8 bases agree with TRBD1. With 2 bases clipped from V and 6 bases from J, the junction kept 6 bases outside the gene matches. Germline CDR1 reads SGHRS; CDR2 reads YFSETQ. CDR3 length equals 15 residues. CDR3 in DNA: TGCGCCAGCAGCTTACATGGACAGGGATCCGGGGAGCTGTTTTTT. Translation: CASSLHGQGSGELFF. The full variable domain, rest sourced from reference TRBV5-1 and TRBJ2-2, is KAGVTQTPRYLIKTRGQQVTLSCSPISGHRSVSWYQQTPGQGLQFLFEYFSETQRNKGNFPGRFSGRQFSNSRSEMNVSTLELGDSALYLCASSLHGQGSGELFFGEGSRLTVL.

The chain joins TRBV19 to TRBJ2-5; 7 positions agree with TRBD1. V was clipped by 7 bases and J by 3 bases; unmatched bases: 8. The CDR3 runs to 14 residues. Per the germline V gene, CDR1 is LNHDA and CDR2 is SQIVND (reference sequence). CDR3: CASNDRDGKETQYF. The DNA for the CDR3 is TGTGCCAGTAACGACAGGGATGGAAAAGAGACCCAGTACTTC. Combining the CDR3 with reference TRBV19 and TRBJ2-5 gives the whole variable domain DGGITQSPKYLFRKEGQNVTLSCEQNLNHDAMYWYRQDPGQGLRLIYYSQIVNDFQKGDIAEGYSVSREKKESFPLTVTSAQKNPTAFYLCASNDRDGKETQYFGPGTRLLVL.

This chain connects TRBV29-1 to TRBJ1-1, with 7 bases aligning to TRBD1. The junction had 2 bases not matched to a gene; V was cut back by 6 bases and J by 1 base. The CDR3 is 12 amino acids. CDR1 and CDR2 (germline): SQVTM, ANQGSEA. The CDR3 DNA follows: TGCAGCGTATGGACAGGGAACACTGAAGCTTTCTTT. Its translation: CSVWTGNTEAFF. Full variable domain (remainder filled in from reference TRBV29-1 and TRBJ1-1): SAVISQKPSRDICQRGTSLTIQCQVDSQVTMMFWYRQQPGQSLTLIATANQGSEATYESGFVIDKFPISRPNLTFSTLTVSNMSPEDSSIYLCSVWTGNTEAFFGQGTRLTVV.

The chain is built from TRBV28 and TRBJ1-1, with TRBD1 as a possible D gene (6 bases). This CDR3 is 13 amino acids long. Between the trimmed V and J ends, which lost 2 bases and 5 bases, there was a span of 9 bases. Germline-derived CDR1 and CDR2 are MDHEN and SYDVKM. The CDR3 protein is CASSLDRSTEAFF. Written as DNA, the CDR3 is TGTGCCAGCAGTTTAGACAGGTCGACTGAAGCTTTCTTT. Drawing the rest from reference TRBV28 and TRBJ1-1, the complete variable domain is DVKVTQSSRYLVKRTGEKVFLECVQDMDHENMFWYRQDPGLGLRLIYFSYDVKMKEKGDIPEGYSVSREKKERFSLILESASTNQTSMYLCASSLDRSTEAFFGQGTRLTVV.

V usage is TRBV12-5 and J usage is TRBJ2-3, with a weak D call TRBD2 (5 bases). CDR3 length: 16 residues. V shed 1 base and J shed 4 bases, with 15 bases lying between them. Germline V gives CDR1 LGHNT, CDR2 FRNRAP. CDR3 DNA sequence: TGTGCTAGTGGTTTGGACGTTGCAGAGGGCGCAGATACGCAGTATTTT. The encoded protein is CASGLDVAEGADTQYF.

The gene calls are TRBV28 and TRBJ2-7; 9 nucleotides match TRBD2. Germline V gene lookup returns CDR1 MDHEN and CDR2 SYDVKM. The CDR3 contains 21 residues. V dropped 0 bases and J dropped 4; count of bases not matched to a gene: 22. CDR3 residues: CASSLWDGRASGTPRAYEQYF. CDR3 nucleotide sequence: TGTGCCAGCAGTTTATGGGACGGCAGGGCTAGCGGGACCCCGAGGGCTTACGAGCAGTACTTC.

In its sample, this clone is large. CDR3 coding DNA: TGTGCCAGCAGTGAAGTTGGGAACACCTACGACACTGAAGCTTTCTTT. Translating gives CASSEVGNTYDTEAFF. The chain combines TRBV6-1 with TRBJ1-1; no clear D gene. The germline V gene has CDR1 MNHNS and CDR2 SASEGT. The length of the CDR3 is 16 residues. V shed 1 base and J shed 3 bases, with 15 bases lying between them.

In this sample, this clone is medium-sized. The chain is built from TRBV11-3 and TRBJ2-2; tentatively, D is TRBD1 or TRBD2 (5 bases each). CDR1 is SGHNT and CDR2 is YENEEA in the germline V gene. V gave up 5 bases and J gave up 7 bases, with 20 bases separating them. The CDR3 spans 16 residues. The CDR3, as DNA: TGTGCCAGCAGCGATCCGGGACCCAAATCCGACGGGGAGCTGTTTTTT. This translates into CASSDPGPKSDGELFF.

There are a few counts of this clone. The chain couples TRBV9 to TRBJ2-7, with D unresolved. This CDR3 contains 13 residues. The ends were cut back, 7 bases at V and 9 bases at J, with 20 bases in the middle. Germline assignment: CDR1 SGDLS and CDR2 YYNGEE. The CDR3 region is CASGTALEPGQYF. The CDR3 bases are TGTGCCAGCGGTACAGCCCTCGAGCCGGGGCAGTACTTC.

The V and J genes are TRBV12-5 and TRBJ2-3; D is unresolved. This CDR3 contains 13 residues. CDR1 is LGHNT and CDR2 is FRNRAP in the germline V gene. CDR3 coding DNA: TGTGCCACCCGAAGCCCGAGCACAGATACGCAGTATTTT. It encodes CATRSPSTDTQYF.

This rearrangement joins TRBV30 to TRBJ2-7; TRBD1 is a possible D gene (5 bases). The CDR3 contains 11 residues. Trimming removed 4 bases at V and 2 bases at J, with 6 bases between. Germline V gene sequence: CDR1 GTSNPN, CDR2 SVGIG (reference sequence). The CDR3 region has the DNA TGTGCCTGGAAAGGGGCCTACGAGCAGTACTTC. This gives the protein CAWKGAYEQYF.

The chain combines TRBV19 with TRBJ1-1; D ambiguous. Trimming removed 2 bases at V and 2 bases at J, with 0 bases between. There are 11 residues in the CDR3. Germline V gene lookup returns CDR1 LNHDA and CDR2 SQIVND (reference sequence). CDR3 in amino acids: CASSINTEAFF. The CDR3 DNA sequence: TGTGCCAGTAGTATAAACACTGAAGCTTTCTTT.

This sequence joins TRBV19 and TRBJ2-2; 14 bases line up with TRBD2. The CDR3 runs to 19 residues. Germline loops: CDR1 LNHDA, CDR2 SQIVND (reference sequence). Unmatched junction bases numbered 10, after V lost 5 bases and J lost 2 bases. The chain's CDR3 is CASSAGLAGGQLNTGELFF. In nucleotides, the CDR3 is TGTGCCAGTAGTGCAGGACTAGCGGGAGGACAACTAAACACCGGGGAGCTGTTTTTT.

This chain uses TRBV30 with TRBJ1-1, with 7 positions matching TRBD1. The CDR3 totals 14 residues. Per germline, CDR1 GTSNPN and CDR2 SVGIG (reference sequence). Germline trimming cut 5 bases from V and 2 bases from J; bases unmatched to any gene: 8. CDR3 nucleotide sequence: TGTGCCTGGTTTCACCGGGACAGAAACACTGAAGCTTTCTTT. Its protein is CAWFHRDRNTEAFF.

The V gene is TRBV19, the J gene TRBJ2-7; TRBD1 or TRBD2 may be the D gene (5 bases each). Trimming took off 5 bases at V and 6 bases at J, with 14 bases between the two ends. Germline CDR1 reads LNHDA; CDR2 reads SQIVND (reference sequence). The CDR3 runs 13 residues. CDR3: CASSLTSGGEQYF. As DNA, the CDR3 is TGTGCCAGTAGTCTCACCTCTGGGGGCGAGCAGTACTTC.

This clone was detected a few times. The CDR3 coding sequence is TGTGCCAGCAGCCCCCGGACTAGCGGGAGTCCTCACAATGAGCAGTTCTTC. It codes for CASSPRTSGSPHNEQFF. The gene calls are TRBV7-2 and TRBJ2-1; 13 bases are a match to TRBD2. Germline V gene sequence: CDR1 SGHTA, CDR2 FQGNSA. The CDR3 length is 17 residues. J gave up 5 bases and V 5 bases, and 9 bases lay outside the gene matches. Full variable domain (missing parts from reference TRBV7-2 and TRBJ2-1): GAGVSQSPSNKVTEKGKDVELRCDPISGHTALYWYRQSLGQGLEFLIYFQGNSAPDKSGLPSDRFSAERTGGSVSTLTIQRTQQEDSAVYLCASSPRTSGSPHNEQFFGPGTRLTVL.

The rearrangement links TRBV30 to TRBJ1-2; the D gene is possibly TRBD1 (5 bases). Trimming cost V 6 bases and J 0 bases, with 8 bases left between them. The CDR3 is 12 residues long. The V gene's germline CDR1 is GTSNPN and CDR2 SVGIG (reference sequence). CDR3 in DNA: TGTGCCTGCGCGACAGCTAACTATGGCTACACCTTC. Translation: CACATANYGYTF.

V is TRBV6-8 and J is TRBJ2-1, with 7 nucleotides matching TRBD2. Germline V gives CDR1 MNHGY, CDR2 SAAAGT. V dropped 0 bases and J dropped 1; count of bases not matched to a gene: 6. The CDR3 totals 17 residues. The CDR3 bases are TGTGCCAGCAGTTACTCCAGCGGGGAACGTTCCTACAATGAGCAGTTCTTC. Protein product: CASSYSSGERSYNEQFF.

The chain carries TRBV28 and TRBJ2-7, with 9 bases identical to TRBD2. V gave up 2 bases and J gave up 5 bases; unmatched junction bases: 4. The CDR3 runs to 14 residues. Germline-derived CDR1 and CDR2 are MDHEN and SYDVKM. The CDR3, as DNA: TGTGCCAGCAGTTTAATAGCGGGAGCCCACGAGCAGTACTTC. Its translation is CASSLIAGAHEQYF.

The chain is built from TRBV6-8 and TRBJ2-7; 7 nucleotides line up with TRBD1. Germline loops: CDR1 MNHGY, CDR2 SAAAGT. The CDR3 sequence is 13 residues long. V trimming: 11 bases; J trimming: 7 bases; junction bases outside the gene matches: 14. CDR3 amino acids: CAAQGSTGDEQYF. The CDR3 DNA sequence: TGTGCCGCTCAGGGGTCCACAGGGGATGAGCAGTACTTC.

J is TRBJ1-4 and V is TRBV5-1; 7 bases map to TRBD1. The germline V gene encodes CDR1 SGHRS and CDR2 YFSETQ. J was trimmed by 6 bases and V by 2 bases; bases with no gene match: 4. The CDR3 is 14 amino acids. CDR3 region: CASSLQGRDEKLFF. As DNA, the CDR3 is TGCGCCAGCAGCTTACAGGGGCGGGATGAAAAACTGTTTTTT.

This CDR3 is CASSPHLDYNEQFF. The CDR3 DNA reads as TGTGCCAGCAGCCCCCATCTAGATTACAATGAGCAGTTCTTC. This rearrangement joins TRBV9 to TRBJ2-1; D not resolved. From germline, CDR1 is SGDLS and CDR2 YYNGEE. The CDR3 is 14 residues long. V lost 4 bases and J 4 bases, leaving 12 bases between the germline ends. Based on the CDR3 plus reference TRBV9 and TRBJ2-1, the full variable domain is DSGVTQTPKHLITATGQRVTLRCSPRSGDLSVYWYQQSLDQGLQFLIQYYNGEERAKGNILERFSAQQFPDLHSELNLSSLELGDSALYFCASSPHLDYNEQFFGPGTRLTVL.

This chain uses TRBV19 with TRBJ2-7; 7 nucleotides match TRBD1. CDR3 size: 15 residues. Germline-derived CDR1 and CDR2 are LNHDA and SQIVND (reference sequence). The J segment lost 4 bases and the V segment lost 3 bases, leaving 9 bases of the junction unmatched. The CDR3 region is CASSISGTAKYEQYF. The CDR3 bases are TGTGCCAGTAGTATCTCCGGGACAGCGAAATACGAGCAGTACTTC.